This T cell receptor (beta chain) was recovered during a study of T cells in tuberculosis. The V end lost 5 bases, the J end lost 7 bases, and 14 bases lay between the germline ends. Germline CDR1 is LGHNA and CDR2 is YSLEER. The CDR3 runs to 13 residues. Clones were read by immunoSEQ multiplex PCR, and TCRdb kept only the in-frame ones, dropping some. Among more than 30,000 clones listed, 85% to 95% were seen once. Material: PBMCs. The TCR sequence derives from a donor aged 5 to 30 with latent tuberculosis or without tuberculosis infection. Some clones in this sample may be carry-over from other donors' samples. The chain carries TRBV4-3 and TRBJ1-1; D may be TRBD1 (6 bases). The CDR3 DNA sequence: TGCGCCAGCAGCGGGGGGGGGCTGAGTGAAGCTTTCTTT. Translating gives CASSGGGLSEAFF.